This T cell receptor beta chain is drawn from a study of blood T cell repertoires in COVID-19. Whole-study context: There were acute and convalescent COVID-19 samples, and they came from the United States, Italy and Spain. PBMCs, B-cell-depleted T cells, or T cells provided the cDNA or gDNA that made up the material.

Original analysis: Nucleated cell counts were estimated from reference gene primer amplification. TCRdb's copy holds only in-frame clones and misses some; the assay was immunoSEQ multiplex PCR. That table is the source of V, J and clone size, and D and trimming were worked out from the DNA. There are fewer than 350,000 clones in the sample; around 87% occur only once, and roughly 2.1% lies in the top ten. The sequencing sample was made of peripheral blood. The sequence derives from a woman aged 30 to 39 who had recovered from COVID-19.

CDR3 bases: TGTGCCAGCAGCTTAGGACTAGCCGGTGAGCAGTTCTTC. It yields the protein CASSLGLAGEQFF. V and J are TRBV11-3 and TRBJ2-1, with 7 bases lining up with TRBD2. CDR3 size: 13 residues. The V gene end was trimmed by 1 base and the J gene end by 9 bases; junction bases not matched to a gene: 3. Germline V gives CDR1 SGHNT, CDR2 YENEEA.